One sample yielded the 18 T cell receptor beta chains listed below, sequenced in a study of tissue T cells after allogeneic stem cell transplantation. Sequencing used immunoSEQ multiplex PCR; TCRdb keeps in-frame clones, though not all of them. In the table there are some 25,000 clones, less than 85% of which are singletons. The specimen comprised tissue from the ileum, sampled at autopsy. The source is a female donor aged 60 or older with lung cancer.

This clone was recorded once. V usage is TRBV5-4 and J usage is TRBJ2-3; 9 positions match TRBD2. Germline CDR1 reads SGHNT; CDR2 reads YYREEE (reference sequence). The CDR3 totals 16 residues. Unmatched junction bases numbered 9, after V lost 4 bases and J lost 3 bases. The CDR3 DNA reads as TGTGCCAGCAGCGAACCCGGGACTAGCCTGACAGATACGCAGTATTTT. Translating gives CASSEPGTSLTDTQYF. The full variable domain, with the rest looked up from reference TRBV5-4 and TRBJ2-3, is ETGVTQSPTHLIKTRGQQVTLRCSSQSGHNTVSWYQQALGQGPQFIFQYYREEENGRGNFPPRFSGLQFPNYSSELNVNALELDDSALYLCASSEPGTSLTDTQYFGPGTRLTVL.

The J gene is TRBJ2-1, the V gene TRBV7-2; tentative D call: TRBD2 (5 bases). Germline CDR1 reads SGHTA; CDR2 reads FQGNSA. The length of the CDR3 is 14 residues. V lost 1 base and J 5 bases, leaving 9 bases between the germline ends. The CDR3 protein is CASSLGRANNEQFF. In DNA form, the CDR3 reads TGTGCCAGCAGCTTAGGGCGGGCCAACAATGAGCAGTTCTTC.

The chain is built from TRBV20-1 and TRBJ2-5; the D is unclear. V lost 5 bases, J lost 4 bases, and 8 bases lay in between. This CDR3 comprises 11 residues. Per germline, CDR1 DFQATT and CDR2 SNEGSKA (reference sequence). The chain's CDR3 is CSAQVSETQYF. As DNA, the CDR3 is TGCAGTGCTCAAGTGTCAGAGACCCAGTACTTC.

J is TRBJ2-7 and V is TRBV11-2, with 7 nucleotides matching TRBD2. V shed 3 bases and J 2 bases; nucleotides not matched to a gene: 7. The length of the CDR3 is 15 residues. The V gene's germline CDR1 is SGHAT and CDR2 FQNNGV. In DNA form, the CDR3 reads TGTGCCAGCAGCTTGAGTAGCGGGTCCCCCTACGAGCAGTACTTC. Its protein is CASSLSSGSPYEQYF.

This chain connects TRBV6-6 to TRBJ2-7; unclear D gene. V lost 10 bases, J lost 6 bases, and 10 bases lay in between. Germline V CDR1 and CDR2: MNHNY, SVGAGI (reference sequence). This CDR3 spans 10 amino acids. CDR3 protein: CATSRGEQYF. The CDR3 DNA is TGTGCCACTTCGCGAGGCGAGCAGTACTTC.

This clone was seen more than once but under ten times. This chain connects TRBV19 to TRBJ2-7; TRBD1 matches 7 bases. The germline V gene has CDR1 LNHDA and CDR2 SQIVND (reference sequence). The trim removed 6 bases at V and 6 bases at J, leaving 14 bases unmatched. CDR3 size: 15 residues. CDR3 nucleotide sequence: TGTGCCAGTAGGAGACAGGGTTTTCTCTCTGGCGAGCAGTACTTC. Translation: CASRRQGFLSGEQYF.

The V gene is TRBV6-5, the J gene TRBJ1-2, with no clear D. This CDR3 has 15 residues. Per the germline V gene, CDR1 is MNHEY and CDR2 is SVGAGI. The V and J ends lost 5 bases and 4 bases respectively, with 17 bases between them. The CDR3 region is CASSLTSPQVYGYTF. The CDR3 DNA reads TGTGCCAGCAGTCTGACAAGCCCTCAGGTCTATGGCTACACCTTC.

The rearrangement links TRBV3-1 (or the pseudogene TRBV3-2) to TRBJ2-7; D is possibly TRBD1 (6 bases). The V gene lost 1 base and the J gene lost 0 bases, with 13 bases spanning the gap. Germline values: CDR1 LGHDT, CDR2 YNNKEL (reference sequence). This CDR3 has 16 residues. The CDR3: CASSQGPQGTSYEQYF. CDR3 nucleotide sequence: TGTGCCAGCAGCCAAGGCCCTCAGGGGACCTCCTACGAGCAGTACTTC.

The chain has TRBV2 and TRBJ2-7; 7 bases align to TRBD2. This CDR3 has 15 residues. The J segment lost 7 bases and the V segment lost 2 bases, leaving 11 bases of the junction unmatched. In germline, CDR1 is SNHLY, CDR2 FYNNEI. CDR3 DNA sequence: TGTGCCAGCAGTGAATCGGGCGGGAGCAGAAGGGAGCAGTACTTC. This codes for CASSESGGSRREQYF.

This CDR3 is CASSQGAAIEQYF. Here the CDR3 DNA reads TGTGCCAGCAGCCAGGGGGCGGCAATCGAGCAGTACTTC. V usage is TRBV3-1 (or the pseudogene TRBV3-2) and J usage is TRBJ2-7; a weak D match, TRBD1 (6 bases). This CDR3 contains 13 residues. Looked up from germline, CDR1 is LGHDT and CDR2 is YNNKEL (reference sequence). V was shortened by 3 bases and J by 6 bases, with 12 bases between the two germline ends.

In its sample, this clone was seen a few times. This rearrangement joins TRBV28 to TRBJ1-2, with 7 bases identical to TRBD1. Germline values: CDR1 MDHEN, CDR2 SYDVKM. With V trimmed by 7 bases and J by 4 bases, 18 bases remained unmatched. The CDR3 length is 17 residues. CDR3: CASTPPRGIGGAYGYTF. The CDR3 DNA is TGTGCCAGCACCCCACCCCGAGGTATAGGGGGCGCCTATGGCTACACCTTC.

V and J are TRBV2 and TRBJ1-4; D may be TRBD1 (6 bases). Deletions cut 6 bases from V and 4 bases from J, with 12 bases between. There are 14 residues in the CDR3. Germline-derived CDR1 and CDR2 are SNHLY and FYNNEI. The CDR3 bases are TGTGCCAGCAGAGCCACAGGGATTAATGAAAAACTGTTTTTT. Amino acid sequence: CASRATGINEKLFF.

This clone is labeled large. V and J are TRBV15 and TRBJ1-2; the match to TRBD1 covers 7 bases. Germline CDR1 is LNHNV and CDR2 is YYDKDF (reference sequence). J was trimmed by 6 bases and V by 7 bases; bases with no gene match: 11. The CDR3 runs 14 residues. CDR3 sequence reads: CATMVQDRRDGYTF. As DNA, the CDR3 is TGTGCCACCATGGTCCAGGACAGGAGAGATGGCTACACCTTC.

V gene TRBV24-1 combines with J gene TRBJ2-3; tentatively, D is TRBD1 (6 bases). With 1 base removed from V and 5 bases from J, the gap between germline ends came to 15 bases. Germline CDR1 KGHDR, CDR2 SFDVKD. CDR3 size: 16 residues. CDR3 bases: TGTGCCACCAGTGATTTCGCAGGGGAAAACGAAGATACGCAGTATTTT. Encoded protein: CATSDFAGENEDTQYF.

This clone was seen only once. The genes are TRBV10-3 and TRBJ2-6, with TRBD1 identical over 9 bases. This CDR3 has 17 residues. Germline CDR1 is ENHRY and CDR2 is SYGVKD. Losses at the gene ends were 11 bases for V and 0 bases for J; bases not matched to a gene: 11. CDR3 region: CASSKGTGSSGANVLTF. As DNA, the CDR3 is TGTGCCTCATCAAAAGGGACAGGGAGCTCTGGGGCCAACGTCCTGACTTTC.

This clone was found a few times. The gene calls are TRBV6-1 and TRBJ2-3, with unresolved D. The V gene lost 3 bases and the J gene lost 2 bases, with 9 bases spanning the gap. This CDR3 has 14 residues. Germline V CDR1 and CDR2: MNHNS, SASEGT. The CDR3 spells CASSDTGITDTQYF. CDR3 sequence (DNA): TGTGCCAGCAGTGATACCGGTATCACAGATACGCAGTATTTT.

The chain links TRBV19 to TRBJ1-2; perhaps TRBD1 as D (5 bases). The CDR3 has 13 residues. The V gene's germline CDR1 is LNHDA and CDR2 SQIVND (reference sequence). V lost 6 bases, J lost 7 bases, and 15 bases lay in between. CDR3 bases: TGTGCCAGTAGGTCCCCAGGGTTCTCTGGCTACACCTTC. Its protein product is CASRSPGFSGYTF.

The V gene is TRBV6-5, the J gene TRBJ1-1, with no clear D. This CDR3 region has 15 residues. The V and J ends lost 0 bases and 1 base respectively, with 9 bases between them. The V gene's germline CDR1 is MNHEY and CDR2 SVGAGI. The CDR3 sequence: CASSYSIPRNTEAFF. The CDR3 DNA sequence: TGTGCCAGCAGTTACTCGATCCCGAGGAACACTGAAGCTTTCTTT.